These 17 T cell receptor beta chains were all obtained from the same sample, sequenced in a study of shared clonotypes between healthy human individuals. The method was immunoSEQ multiplex PCR; TCRdb's version includes in-frame clones alone and lacks a portion of them. The sample records millions of clones, just over 90% being singletons. Naive-designated CD8 cells lacked CD45RO, were positively enriched for CCR7, and omitted terminally differentiated effector memory CD45RA+ cells. Material: naive CD8+ T cells from PBMCs. Receptor source: a man between 18 and 35 years old in good health. Some clones in this sample may be carry-over from other donors' samples.

The gene calls are TRBV7-6 and TRBJ2-2; the D is unclear. The V and J ends lost 4 bases and 8 bases respectively, with 14 bases between them. The CDR3 has 14 residues. Germline CDR1 SGHVS, CDR2 FNYEAQ. The CDR3 DNA reads as TGTGCCAGCAGCTACGTCGGCGACGCAGGGGAGCTGTTTTTT. The encoded protein is CASSYVGDAGELFF.

This chain links TRBV7-8 with TRBJ2-2; 16 bases are a match to TRBD2. Germline V CDR1 and CDR2: SGHVS, FQNEAQ. The CDR3 runs 18 residues. V gave up 4 bases and J gave up 6 bases; unmatched junction bases: 8. The CDR3 sequence is CASSWGLAGGEGPGELFF. Written as DNA, the CDR3 is TGTGCCAGCAGCTGGGGACTAGCGGGAGGGGAGGGCCCCGGGGAGCTGTTTTTT.

This chain uses TRBV28 with TRBJ2-3; TRBD2 matches at 7 bases. CDR1 and CDR2 (germline): MDHEN, SYDVKM. The CDR3 is 15 residues long. Unmatched junction bases numbered 6, after V lost 3 bases and J lost 3 bases. The CDR3 DNA sequence: TGTGCCAGCAGTTTCTTGCGGGAGAAGACAGATACGCAGTATTTT. Amino acids: CASSFLREKTDTQYF.

The gene calls are TRBV27 and TRBJ2-7; maybe TRBD1 (5 bases). Trimming left V 6 bases short and J 6 bases short, with 21 bases between. Germline CDR1 reads MNHEY; CDR2 reads SMNVEV (reference sequence). This CDR3 spans 15 amino acids. DNA of the CDR3: TGTGCCAGCAGCTACGAAGGGGCCCAACTTGGCGAGCAGTACTTC. Amino acid sequence: CASSYEGAQLGEQYF.

The chain couples TRBV15 to TRBJ1-5; D ambiguous. Trimming cost V 3 bases and J 2 bases, with 11 bases left between them. The CDR3 is 15 residues long. Germline-derived CDR1 and CDR2 are LNHNV and YYDKDF (reference sequence). The CDR3 loop is CATSSRYEGNQPQHF. In nucleotides, the CDR3 is TGTGCCACCAGCAGCAGGTACGAGGGCAATCAGCCCCAGCATTTT.

This clone was counted a few times. Other DNA sequences in this sample translate to the same CDR3. The chain employs TRBV11-2 and TRBJ2-1; no reliable D call. Trimming stripped 3 bases from V and 4 bases from J, with 4 bases between. Germline lookup yields CDR1 SGHAT and CDR2 FQNNGV. The length of the CDR3 is 12 residues. The CDR3 protein is CASSLGYNEQFF. Here the CDR3 DNA reads TGTGCCAGCAGCTTGGGGTACAATGAGCAGTTCTTC.

The genes are TRBV19 and TRBJ2-1, with D perhaps assigned TRBD1 or TRBD2 (5 bases each). This CDR3 has 21 residues. The V end was cut by 3 bases, the J end by 0 bases, with 27 bases between. Germline V gene data show CDR1 as LNHDA and CDR2 as SQIVND (reference sequence). The CDR3 is CASSMGVSSAQSESSYNEQFF. The CDR3, as DNA: TGTGCCAGTAGTATGGGGGTTAGTAGCGCTCAGTCGGAGAGCTCCTACAATGAGCAGTTCTTC. The full variable domain, completed using reference TRBV19 and TRBJ2-1, is DGGITQSPKYLFRKEGQNVTLSCEQNLNHDAMYWYRQDPGQGLRLIYYSQIVNDFQKGDIAEGYSVSREKKESFPLTVTSAQKNPTAFYLCASSMGVSSAQSESSYNEQFFGPGTRLTVL.

V is TRBV29-1 and J is TRBJ1-3; weak D call: TRBD1 (6 bases). CDR1 and CDR2 from the germline V gene are SQVTM and ANQGSEA. CDR3 size: 14 residues. Deletions cut 5 bases from V and 4 bases from J, with 15 bases between. The CDR3 DNA reads TGCAGCGTTCGCGGGGGGGCGATCGGAAACACCATATATTTT. Translation: CSVRGGAIGNTIYF.

The chain couples TRBV6-1 to TRBJ2-1; D is undetermined. V lost 3 bases and J 2 bases, leaving 14 bases between the germline ends. This CDR3 spans 16 amino acids. Germline V gives CDR1 MNHNS, CDR2 SASEGT. Here the CDR3 reads CASSDRVTNPYNEQFF. CDR3 in DNA: TGTGCCAGCAGTGATCGAGTCACCAACCCCTACAATGAGCAGTTCTTC.

The rearrangement joins TRBV6-5 to TRBJ2-7; no clear D gene. V lost 2 bases and J lost 8, with 16 bases in between. Germline V lookup: CDR1 MNHEY, CDR2 SVGAGI. The CDR3 is 14 amino acids. CDR3 nucleotides: TGTGCCAGCAGTTACACACACCTCGAAAAGAAGCAGTACTTC. Protein product: CASSYTHLEKKQYF.

J is TRBJ2-2 and V is TRBV7-9; TRBD1 agrees at 8 bases. The CDR3 is 16 amino acids. Germline-derived CDR1 and CDR2 are SEHNR and FQNEAQ (reference sequence). Unmatched junction bases numbered 11, after V lost 5 bases and J lost 6 bases. The CDR3 loop is CASSTTGQGAAGELFF. The CDR3 nucleotides read TGTGCCAGCAGCACGACAGGGCAGGGGGCTGCCGGGGAGCTGTTTTTT.

CDR3 region: CASSIGPLEHNEQFF. The CDR3 DNA reads as TGTGCCAGTAGTATAGGACCCCTAGAACACAATGAGCAGTTCTTC. The V gene is TRBV19, the J gene TRBJ2-1; the D is unclear. The germline gives CDR1 LNHDA, CDR2 SQIVND (reference sequence). Trimming pared 1 base from V and 5 bases from J, leaving 12 bases between. The CDR3 is 15 amino acids.

V usage is TRBV9 and J usage is TRBJ1-2; D call uncertain. Trimming took 3 bases from V and 7 from J, leaving 10 bases between them. The CDR3 is made up of 12 amino acids. Per the germline V gene, CDR1 is SGDLS and CDR2 is YYNGEE. The CDR3 loop is CASSESPRGYTF. The DNA of the CDR3 is TGTGCCAGCAGCGAGAGCCCGCGTGGCTACACCTTC.

A remark on this clone: Other nucleotide sequences in the sample specify the same CDR3. This chain uses TRBV5-6 with TRBJ1-3, with D maybe TRBD1 (6 bases). The V gene's germline CDR1 is SGHDT and CDR2 YYEEEE. This CDR3 region has 14 residues. Trimming pared 3 bases from V and 4 bases from J, leaving 11 bases between. Here the CDR3 reads CASSSGQSGNTIYF. For the CDR3, the DNA is TGTGCCAGCAGCTCCGGACAGAGCGGAAACACCATATATTTT. The variable domain in full, with the rest retrieved from reference TRBV5-6 and TRBJ1-3, is DAGVTQSPTHLIKTRGQQVTLRCSPKSGHDTVSWYQQALGQGPQFIFQYYEEEERQRGNFPDRFSGHQFPNYSSELNVNALLLGDSALYLCASSSGQSGNTIYFGEGSWLTVV.

With respect to this clone: Other DNA sequences in this sample translate to the same CDR3. The chain combines TRBV28 with TRBJ2-2, with D unresolved. V was trimmed by 1 base and J by 2 bases, leaving 8 bases between them. The CDR3 runs to 15 residues. The germline gives CDR1 MDHEN, CDR2 SYDVKM. The CDR3 spells CASSLSGPNTGELFF. DNA for the CDR3: TGTGCCAGCAGTTTATCCGGACCAAACACCGGGGAGCTGTTTTTT.

The genes are TRBV10-2 and TRBJ2-1, with 8 bases lining up with TRBD2. V gave up 4 bases and J gave up 8 bases; unmatched junction bases: 16. The CDR3 has 17 amino acids. Germline V gives CDR1 WSHSY, CDR2 SAAADI. The CDR3 region is CASSAFHGTSLGDEQFF. In nucleotides, the CDR3 is TGCGCCAGCAGTGCTTTCCACGGGACTAGTCTCGGCGATGAGCAGTTCTTC.

The chain is built from TRBV2 and TRBJ2-5; TRBD2 matches at 10 bases. The J call could be wrong; TRBJ2-7 is a better fit for the DNA end. The CDR3 extends over 13 amino acids. Looked up from germline, CDR1 is SNHLY and CDR2 is FYNNEI. Written as DNA, the CDR3 is TGTGCCAGCAGGGCTAGCGGGAGTAGCGAGCAGTACTTC. As protein: CASRASGSSEQYF.